This T cell receptor (beta chain) was found in a study of identical twins (dated by TCRdb to 2016 to 2017). A note on the overall study: TCR alpha and beta repertoires from monozygotic twins, unrelated adults of various ages and cord blood were deep-sequenced to test whether fetal clonotypes persist. Replicate twin experiments were performed at different times using different library preparation protocols to rule out contamination.

Trimming removed 3 bases from V and 3 bases from J, leaving 10 bases between the germline ends. The CDR3, from cysteine to phenylalanine, totals 14 residues. This entry keeps only the CDR3 DNA: 42 bases, framed from base 1. CDR1 and CDR2 are read off the germline V gene as SGHTA and FQGNSA. This clonotype has just a few counts. The antigen this receptor binds is unknown. One base away there is no much larger clone; base qualities are not given. Library preparation was by 5' RACE. TCRdb lists the instrument as Illumina HiSeq 2000. Template switching introduced a universal primer binding site; the final cDNA contained a unique molecular identifier, enabling accurate counting of TCR cDNA molecules. Specific primers in the conserved constant-segment region were used to synthesize first-strand cDNA for the TCR alpha and beta chains. To control for contamination, every cDNA library was double barcoded, receiving both a SMART-Mk sample barcode and Illumina barcodes. TruSeq adapter sequences and Illumina sample barcodes were added in two successive PCR steps. The Illumina HiSeq platform was used with custom primers to sequence TCR alpha and beta cDNA libraries. On the study's bioinformatics: Raw reads were processed with MiGEC to extract unique molecular identifiers, and MiXCR was used to determine CDR3 positions. For each individual, recombination models were inferred using an EM algorithm with the repgenHMM and IGoR tools. The tcR package in R was used for shared clonotype analysis, with sharing normalized by the product of cloneset sizes. To study raw recombination without the effects of thymic and clonal selection, out-of-frame nonproductive sequences were analyzed. The public sequencing data were trimmed at Q25 with fastp and processed into clonotypes with MiXCR by TCRdb, which kept only in-frame beta chains. Identical CDR3 protein sequences are pooled into one entry, listed with their most common genes and DNA. The V and J calls reflect TCRdb's pipeline rather than the authors' work. A total of 450,000 or so distinct CDR3 sequences appear in this sample, 13% to 15% of them only once. Of the sample, 0.52% is held by the ten largest clones.

What the authors observed across the whole study: Compared with coincidental sharing between unrelated individuals, out-of-frame TCR alpha sequences shared between twins had an excess of sequences with low generation probability. Abundant cord blood beta clonotypes had fewer insertions, young adult naive repertoires showed a similar but weaker trend, and memory repertoires showed no such trend. Because the same donors could not be followed over many years, the conclusions depended on cross-sectional statistical analysis. Zero-insertion analyses could be partly confounded by invariant T cells such as MAIT and iNKT, although diverse VJ usage argued against such confounding for most clonotypes. Excess twin sharing in beta out-of-frame sequences was weaker because fewer shared sequences lowered the signal-to-noise ratio. Recombination models systematically underestimated out-of-frame TCR alpha sharing in monozygotic twins but agreed with sharing between unrelated individuals.

Every donor was a healthy Caucasian. The twin cohort comprised three pairs of female monozygotic twins, all aged roughly 18 to 30 years. Positive isolation kits from Invitrogen were used to isolate CD4+ and CD8+ T cell populations. This sample was also put to use in a study of yellow fever vaccine responses in identical twins. The second study also describes: The T cell response to vaccination in identical twins was reported by the authors to appear partly convergent and partly personalized. The study precisely tracked vaccine-responding T cell clones in identical twins.

Sequencing used CD4+ T cells sorted from blood. The sequence derives from a woman aged 18-29 years in good health. The chain couples TRBV7-2 to TRBJ2-3; possibly the D gene is TRBD2, per 5 matching bases. CDR3 loop: CASSLDSLTDTQYF. The DNA reads as follows: TGTGCCAGCAGCTTGGACTCCTTGACAGATACGCAGTATTTT.